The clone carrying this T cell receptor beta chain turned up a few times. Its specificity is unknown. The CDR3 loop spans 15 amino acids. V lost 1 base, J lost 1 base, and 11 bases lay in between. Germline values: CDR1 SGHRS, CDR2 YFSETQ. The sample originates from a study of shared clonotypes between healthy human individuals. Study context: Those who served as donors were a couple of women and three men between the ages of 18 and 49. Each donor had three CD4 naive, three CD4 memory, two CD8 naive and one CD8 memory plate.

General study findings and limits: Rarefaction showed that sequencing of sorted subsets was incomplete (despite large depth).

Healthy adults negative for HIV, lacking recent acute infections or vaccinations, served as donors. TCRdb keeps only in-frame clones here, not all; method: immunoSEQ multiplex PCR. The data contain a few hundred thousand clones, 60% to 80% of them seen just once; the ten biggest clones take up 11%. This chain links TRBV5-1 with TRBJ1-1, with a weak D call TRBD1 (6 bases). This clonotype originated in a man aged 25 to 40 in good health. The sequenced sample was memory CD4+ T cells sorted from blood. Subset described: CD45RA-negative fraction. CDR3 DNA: TGCGCCAGCAGCTTGTCCGTGGACAGGAACACTGAAGCTTTCTTT. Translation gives CASSLSVDRNTEAFF. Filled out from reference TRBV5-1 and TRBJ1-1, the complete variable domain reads KAGVTQTPRYLIKTRGQQVTLSCSPISGHRSVSWYQQTPGQGLQFLFEYFSETQRNKGNFPGRFSGRQFSNSRSEMNVSTLELGDSALYLCASSLSVDRNTEAFFGQGTRLTVV.